This T cell receptor beta chain derives from a study of cytomegalovirus exposure and HLA in healthy donors listed by TCRdb under 2017. About the study as a whole: An earlier analysis of approximately 640 of the donors reported about 250 Gb of sequence data and 100 million to 130 million unique TCR beta sequences from about 200 million T cells. An early release that covered approximately 600 HLA-typed donors contained 300 to 350 gigabases of sequencing data and about 84 million unique TCR sequences. Among the roughly 400 genotyped donors, approximately 77% belonged to the genetic ancestry cluster associated with self-reported Caucasian donors. The study aimed to test whether signatures of past pathogen exposure could be identified by cataloging public T cell receptors. The T cell repertoires of roughly 660 subjects were profiled by immunosequencing and related to cytomegalovirus serostatus. Besides the first cohort of more than 650 subjects, a separate validation cohort made up of roughly 130 different subjects was used. To predict cytomegalovirus infection status, the study combined high-throughput TCR immunosequencing, statistical association of individual TCRs with disease status, and machine learning. A later analysis re-analyzed previously published TCR beta repertoires from 660 or so donors and added high-resolution HLA genotyping to study TCR occurrence patterns. In the later analysis, no new phenotypic data were used to find candidate immune exposures; instead, reliance was placed on TCR beta sequences and their occurrence across donors. To decide whether each TCR beta V gene segment behaved as functional or pseudogenic, an earlier analysis of nearly 600 of the donors relied on high-throughput TCR beta sequencing. Donor age, sex, ethnicity and CMV serostatus were collected together with the repertoire data. A later genetic analysis took genome-wide SNP genotypes for about three fifths of the 666 donors and used that subset as a discovery cohort. All discovery cohort repertoires had been generated on a single sequencing platform. HLA typing included class I and class II loci at four-digit resolution. Typing coverage varied by locus: about 629-630 donors for A, B, C, DRB1 and DQB1; 500 to 550 for DQA1; more than 600 for DPA1; roughly 450 for DPB1. Because of strong linkage in the cohort, roughly five DR-DQ haplotypes were treated as single units for association and clustering. Across around 400 genotyped donors of the cohort, an average of approximately 200,000 unique TCR beta nucleotide sequences per donor were sequenced, and 15% to 20% of those sequences were non-productive.

This clone was observed a handful of times. Its recognized antigen is unknown. Per-nucleotide qualities are absent, and no much larger clonotype sits a single base away. The cohort comprised under 700 healthy bone marrow donors. At the time of sampling, all cohort members were nominally healthy, though unrecorded immune exposures were likely present. The donor tested CMV seronegative, placing the donor among the 350 to 400 seronegative members of the cohort. Every donor gave a peripheral blood sample, and the peripheral blood mononuclear cells from that sample were used for TCR beta sequencing. The Qiagen DNeasy Blood Extraction Kit was used to extract genomic DNA from the blood cell samples. General study outcomes and caveats: According to the authors, the approach could potentially be generalized to other disease states and immunological phenotypes. V-gene and J-gene trimming of TCR beta chains was associated with a missense DCLRE1C variant in a later genetic analysis, and the association was replicated in an independent cohort. Because HLA typing was unavailable for some donors at each locus, only the typed subset was used in association tests. CMV serostatus was the only immune exposure information available for the cohort. Specific HLA alleles were associated with over 15,000 TCR beta sequences at a false discovery rate of 0.05 in a later analysis. Sequencing depth was assumed to be roughly uniform across donors in the presence/absence analyses, though that assumption may not hold. In a later analysis, TCR association rates were found to vary across HLA loci, with the most associated TCRs seen for DRB1 alleles and the fewest for HLA-C alleles. Most TCR sequences were seen in very few donors, while some public TCRs were found in many individuals. In this cohort, only TCR beta chains were sequenced, and detectable features were limited by the absence of alpha or paired-chain data. Compared with the approximately 710-donor mean, donors in an Asian-associated ancestry cluster had fewer N-insertions in productive TCRs, according to a later genetic analysis. Seventeen rarely observed V segments, including chromosome 9 orphons, were excluded from the earlier analysis of approximately 500 of the donors because counts were too low. In a later analysis, several top co-occurrence clusters were reported to appear linked to parvovirus B19, influenza, CMV and Epstein-Barr virus. The 87-base-pair reads could not distinguish some IMGT-functional V segments, including TRBV6-2 and TRBV6-3, so those segments were excluded. A cluster of highly shared sequence variants was judged likely to be a technical artifact of the sequencing pipeline. In vitro tests confirmed that a few of the cytomegalovirus-associated TCR beta chains recognize cytomegalovirus antigens. In an earlier analysis of more than 500 of the donors, most TCR beta V segments appeared in productive rearrangements about 87% or about 30% of the time, broadly matching IMGT annotations. Cytomegalovirus status was reported to be diagnosed by the classifier with high specificity and sensitivity in both the original and validation cohorts. A further reported finding was that TCR beta sequences accurately predicted the HLA-A and HLA-B alleles for most subjects in the first cohort. In a later analysis, HLA-associated TCR beta chains were found to be more clonally expanded and to have lower generation probabilities than equally common non-associated chains. When HLA alleles, especially DR and DQ, strongly co-occurred, attributing TCR associations to individual alleles was difficult. In a later analysis, most CMV-associated TCR beta chains were found to appear HLA-restricted, with HLA associations seemingly driven largely by CMV exposure. The study listed around 160 TCR beta chains as associated with cytomegalovirus. Correlated functional status among segregating V segments might reflect linkage disequilibrium, but an unknown experimental factor could not be ruled out.

The protocol used for the library was the immunoSEQ multiplex PCR assay. For the multiplex PCR, a mixture combining 60 forward primers for TCR Vbeta segments and 13 reverse primers for TCR Jbeta segments was used. The CDR3 region of rearranged TCR beta genes was amplified from genomic DNA with a multiplex PCR assay. The amplified TCR beta libraries were sequenced on the Illumina HiSeq System as 87-base-pair reads. Per the source publication's procedure: A later analysis counted approximately 76 million unique TCR beta chains across the 600 to 850 repertoires, and some 12 million of these chains were shared by at least two donors. Raw reads were error-corrected and collapsed into unique sequences by a nearest-neighbor algorithm in which closely related sequences were merged to remove PCR and sequencing errors. Alignment of CDR3 sequences to IMGT reference sequences was used to assign V, D and J gene segments. For a sequence to be retained, at least a six-nucleotide match to both a V gene segment and a J gene segment was required. Rearrangements were called productive when the CDR3 lacked stop codons and stayed in frame with V and J; all others were non-productive. Following IMGT convention, CDR3 was defined as the stretch from the second conserved V-encoded cysteine to the conserved J-encoded phenylalanine. The earlier analysis of about 530 of the donors excluded any sequence lacking an unambiguous match to a single V gene segment. An earlier analysis of fewer than 750 of the donors classified V segments as functional when productive rearrangements were above 56.7% and as segregating when the standard deviation between donors was above 5%. A statistical classification framework was built for diagnosing cytomegalovirus status from the catalog of TCR beta chain sequences. A later analysis assigned V and J genes by comparing TCR nucleotide sequences with IMGT/GENE-DB human TR gene sequences. In a later analysis, CDR3 sequences and most-parsimonious VDJ recombination scenarios were assigned using the TCRdist pipeline. A later analysis defined each TCR beta chain by its CDR3 amino acid sequence plus V-gene family, and excluded reads lacking a unique V-gene family. A later analysis removed roughly 590 highly shared, low-generation-probability nucleotide sequences to deal with suspected cross-contamination and a sequencing artifact. For each public chain, a later analysis derived a clonal expansion index from normalized ranks of inferred template counts within each repertoire. In a later analysis, generation probabilities were computed using a VDJ recombination model fitted to out-of-frame rearrangements, and the results were checked against IGoR. In a later analysis, hypergeometric tests were used to score TCR-TCR, TCR-HLA and TCR-CMV co-occurrence, with a repertoire-size bias correction applied to TCR pairs. False discovery rates were estimated in a later analysis by permuting HLA or CMV assignments 20 times. In a later analysis, co-occurring TCRs were grouped using DBSCAN, and TCRdist sequence similarity was added for clustering within HLA-allele-positive subsets. For co-occurrence clustering, repertoires with fewer than 30,000 or more than 120,000 public chains were excluded, along with a handful of repertoires with anomalous nucleotide sharing. Held by TCRdb, this immuneACCESS table contains in-frame sequences only and omits some clones. Under half of the omission traces to an unresolved V gene where checked; the cause of the rest is unknown. The V and J calls and clone size come from that table; D and trimming were worked out from the DNA. The sample contains tens of thousands of clones, roughly 66% of them found a single time. In total, the top ten clones hold 2.1% of the sample.

The CDR3 runs 15 residues from the cysteine to the phenylalanine. The read is trimmed to its CDR3 DNA, 45 bases read in frame from base 1. Trimming accounts for 3 bases at V and 7 bases at J, while the number of junction bases matched to no gene is 3. CDR1 is given as MGHRA and CDR2 as YSYEKL, both from the germline V gene. The sequence is built from TRBV4-1 and TRBJ2-2; the central 12 bases match TRBD2. This clonotype was obtained from a man aged 30 to 39 in good health and CMV-seronegative. Sequencing was carried out using PBMCs. The CDR3 is CASSQTSGSFGELFF. The nucleotides read TGCGCCAGCAGCCAGACTAGCGGGAGCTTCGGGGAGCTGTTTTTT.